The source of this TCR beta chain is a study of cytotoxic CD8 clonotypes in ibrutinib-treated CLL. Study-level findings and limits: At ibrutinib response, clonality increased, and at progression it declined back toward baseline.

On this clone: Its antigen is not identified.

Germline V gives CDR1 LNHDA, CDR2 SQIVND (reference sequence). Trimming cost V 2 bases and J 2 bases; bases outside gene matches: 3. This CDR3 comprises 16 residues. The assay was immunoSEQ multiplex PCR, and TCRdb's table has in-frame clones only and misses some. The repertoire includes 13,000 to 15,000 clones, about 65% of them detected once, and roughly two fifths sits in the top ten. This receptor was obtained from a human donor with chronic lymphocytic leukemia. This rearrangement joins TRBV19 to TRBJ1-3, with 10 bases aligning to TRBD1. The sequencing here drew on PBMCs, taken before ibrutinib treatment. CDR3 residues: CASSIRQGATGNTIYF. The CDR3 bases are TGTGCCAGTAGTATAAGACAGGGGGCAACTGGAAACACCATATATTTT.